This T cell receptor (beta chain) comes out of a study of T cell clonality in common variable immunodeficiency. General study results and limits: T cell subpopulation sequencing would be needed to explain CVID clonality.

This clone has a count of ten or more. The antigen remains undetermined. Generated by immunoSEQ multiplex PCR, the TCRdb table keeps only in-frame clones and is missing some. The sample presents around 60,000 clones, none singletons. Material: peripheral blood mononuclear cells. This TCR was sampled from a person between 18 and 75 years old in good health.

The CDR3 bases that were read are TGTGCCAGCAGCTTGGGGGGTAGTCCCTACGAG. This sequence encodes CASSLGGSPYE. Given in full, the CDR3 is CASSLGGSPYEQYF. The V gene is TRBV7-8, the J gene TRBJ2-7, with D maybe TRBD2 (6 bases). The read stops 3 residues short of the end of the CDR3; the missing end is completed from the germline J gene. CDR1 SGHVS and CDR2 FQNEAQ come from the germline V gene. This CDR3 spans 14 amino acids. The V and J ends lost 3 bases and 2 bases respectively, with 11 bases between them. Full variable domain (outside the CDR3, taken from reference TRBV7-8 and TRBJ2-7): GAGVSQSPRYKVAKRGQDVALRCDPISGHVSLFWYQQALGQGPEFLTYFQNEAQLDKSGLPSDRFFAERPEGSVSTLKIQRTQQEDSAVYLCASSLGGSPYEQYFGPGTRLTVT.